The clone carrying this T cell receptor (beta chain) was recorded at least ten times. Its specificity is unknown. The source of the sample is a study of T cell repertoires in cytomegalovirus infection. Looking at the study overall: CMV infection plus the matching HLA type was flagged by public TCR beta signatures. The study's findings and limits: Dominant in the ex vivo response were TCR beta clonotypes restricted by HLA-C and specific for CMV. Summed public TCR beta family frequency identified CMV carriers bearing the relevant HLA.

TCRdb reanalysed the reads using MiXCR and keeps one entry per CDR3 protein. The sample includes 200,000 or so distinct CDR3 sequences, around 20% of them seen just once. The germline V gene has CDR1 SGHTA and CDR2 FQGNSA. The V gene lost 5 bases and the J gene lost 0 bases, with 15 bases spanning the gap. The CDR3 is 16 residues long. The genes are TRBV7-2 and TRBJ2-3; possibly TRBD2 for D (7 bases). This TCR was recovered from a human donor in good health (CMV status not recorded). Some clones in this sample may be carry-over from other donors' samples. Sequenced: PBMCs. For the CDR3, the DNA is TGTGCCAGCAGCCTCCTAGGGGGGGCTAGCACAGATACGCAGTATTTT. Translating gives CASSLLGGASTDTQYF. Looking up the rest from reference TRBV7-2 and TRBJ2-3 gives the full variable domain: GAGVSQSPSNKVTEKGKDVELRCDPISGHTALYWYRQSLGQGLEFLIYFQGNSAPDKSGLPSDRFSAERTGGSVSTLTIQRTQQEDSAVYLCASSLLGGASTDTQYFGPGTRLTVL.